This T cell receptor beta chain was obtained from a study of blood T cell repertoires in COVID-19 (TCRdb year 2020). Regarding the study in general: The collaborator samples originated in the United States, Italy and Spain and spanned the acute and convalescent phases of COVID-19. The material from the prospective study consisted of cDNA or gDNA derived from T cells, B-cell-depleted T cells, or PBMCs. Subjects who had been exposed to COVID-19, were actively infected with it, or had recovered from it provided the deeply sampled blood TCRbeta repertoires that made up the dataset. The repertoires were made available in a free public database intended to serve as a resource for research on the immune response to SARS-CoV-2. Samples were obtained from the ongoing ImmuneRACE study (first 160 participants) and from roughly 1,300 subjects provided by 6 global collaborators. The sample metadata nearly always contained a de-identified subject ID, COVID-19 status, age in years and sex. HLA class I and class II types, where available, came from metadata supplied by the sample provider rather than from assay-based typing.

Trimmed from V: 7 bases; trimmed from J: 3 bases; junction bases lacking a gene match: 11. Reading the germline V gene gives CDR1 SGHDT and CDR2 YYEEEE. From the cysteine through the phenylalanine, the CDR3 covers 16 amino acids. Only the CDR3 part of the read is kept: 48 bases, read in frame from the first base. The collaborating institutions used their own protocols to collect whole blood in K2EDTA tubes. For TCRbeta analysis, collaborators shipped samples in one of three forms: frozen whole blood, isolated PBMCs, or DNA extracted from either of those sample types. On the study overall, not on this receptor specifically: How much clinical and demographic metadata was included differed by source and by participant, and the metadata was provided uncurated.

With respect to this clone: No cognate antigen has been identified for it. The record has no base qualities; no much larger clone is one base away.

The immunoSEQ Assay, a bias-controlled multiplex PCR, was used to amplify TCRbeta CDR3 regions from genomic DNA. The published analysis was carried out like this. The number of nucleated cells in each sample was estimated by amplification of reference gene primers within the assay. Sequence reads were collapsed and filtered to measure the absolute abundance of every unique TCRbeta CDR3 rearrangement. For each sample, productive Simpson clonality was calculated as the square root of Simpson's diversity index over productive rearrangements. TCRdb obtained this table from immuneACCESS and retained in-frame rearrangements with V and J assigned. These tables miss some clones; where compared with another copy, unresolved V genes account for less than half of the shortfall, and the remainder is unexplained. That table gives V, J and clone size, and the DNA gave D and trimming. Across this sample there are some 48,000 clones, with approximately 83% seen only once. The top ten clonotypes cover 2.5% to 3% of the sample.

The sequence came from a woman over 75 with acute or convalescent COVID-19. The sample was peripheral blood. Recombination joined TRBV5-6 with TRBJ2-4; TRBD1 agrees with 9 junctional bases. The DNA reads TGTGCCAGCGGGTTACTAAGGACAGGGGACAAAAACATTCAGTACTTC. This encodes CASGLLRTGDKNIQYF.